Listed below are T cell receptor beta chains from one sample, sequenced in a study of T cells in Graves' hyperthyroidism and ophthalmopathy. A single record per CDR3 protein comes from TCRdb applying MiXCR to the multiplex PCR reads. The data contain 370,000 or so distinct CDR3 sequences, approximately 15% of them singletons. The sequencing sample was made of blood. The source of these receptors is a man aged 25-45 years with Graves' hyperthyroidism that later progressed to Graves' ophthalmopathy. CDR3s include the opening cysteine and the closing phenylalanine or tryptophan. The order of the fields is clone size, CDR3 length, V gene, D gene, J gene, CDR3 DNA, CDR3 protein. A D gene is named only where the DNA matches it firmly. Size is stated for part of the rows, as once, few or many counts, or as a class when the clone is expanded.

many	14	TRBV5-1	NA	TRBJ2-3	TGCGCCAGCAGCCTCTCGACAGAAAAGGATACGCAGTATTTT	CASSLSTEKDTQYF
many	15	TRBV28	NA	TRBJ2-5	TGTGCCAGCAGTTTTTGGAACAGACGACAAGAGACCCAGTACTTC	CASSFWNRRQETQYF
NA	15	TRBV20-1	NA	TRBJ1-6	TGCAGTGCTTCAACCTCACAGGGATTTAATTCACCCCTCCACTTT	CSASTSQGFNSPLHF
many	16	TRBV6-1	TRBD1	TRBJ2-5	TGTGCCAGCAGTGAGGACAGGTTTGCGCTGCAAGAGACCCAGTACTTC	CASSEDRFALQETQYF
many	14	TRBV2	NA	TRBJ2-1	TGTGCCAGCATTGTGGGGAGCTCCTACAATGAGCAGTTCTTC	CASIVGSSYNEQFF
many	16	TRBV16	NA	TRBJ1-1	TGTGCCAGCAGCCCCGGGGCCGGACGGCTAGGGGCTGAAGCTTTCTTT	CASSPGAGRLGAEAFF
NA	14	TRBV29-1	TRBD2	TRBJ2-1	TGCAGCGTCCTGCGGGGGGGCCCGGAAAATGAGCAGTTCTTC	CSVLRGGPENEQFF
many	13	TRBV20-1	TRBD2	TRBJ2-1	TGCAGTGCTAGGCGGGGGGCCAACAATGAGCAGTTCTTC	CSARRGANNEQFF
NA	15	TRBV12-3/TRBV12-4	TRBD1	TRBJ1-4	TGTGCCAGCAGCCGAGAGGGGGCCCCTAATGAAAAACTGTTTTTT	CASSREGAPNEKLFF
NA	13	TRBV6-4	NA	TRBJ1-6	TGTGCCAGCAGTACGGACGGGAATTCACCCCTCCACTTT	CASSTDGNSPLHF
NA	21	TRBV20-1	NA	TRBJ1-5	TGCAATGCTAGAGCTCGCTCTCGACAGTCCCGGATCATTTTGGTCAATCAGCCCCAGCATTTT	CNARARSRQSRIILVNQPQHF
NA	15	TRBV6-1	NA	TRBJ2-1	TGTGCCAACAGTGTCTACAGGGTTTACTACAATGAGCAGTTCTTC	CANSVYRVYYNEQFF
few	16	TRBV7-9	NA	TRBJ2-5	TGTGCCAGCAGCTTGGGGGCAGGGGGGGGTCAAGAGACCCAGTACTTC	CASSLGAGGGQETQYF
many	12	TRBV20-1	TRBD2	TRBJ2-3	TGCAGTGCTAGAGAGGCGGGGGGAACGCAGTATTTT	CSAREAGGTQYF
NA	17	TRBV20-1	TRBD1	TRBJ1-4	TGCAGTGCTAGAACCCGGGACAGGGACCCCAGGAGGCGTAAACTGTTTTTT	CSARTRDRDPRRRKLFF
many	15	TRBV12-5	TRBD1	TRBJ1-5	TGTGCTAGTGACTCGGACAGGGTAAGCAATCAGCCCCAGCATTTT	CASDSDRVSNQPQHF
NA	17	TRBV24-1	NA	TRBJ2-1	TGTGCCACCAGTGACCTCCCTCGACGGGGGTCGTACAATGAGCAGTTCTTC	CATSDLPRRGSYNEQFF
many	15	TRBV11-2	NA	TRBJ1-6	TGTGCCAGCAGGCGTGGACCGGTTGTTAATTCACCCCTCCACTTT	CASRRGPVVNSPLHF
few	14	TRBV5-1	TRBD1	TRBJ1-6	TGCGCCAGCAGCCGGGACAGGGAAGATTCACCCCTCCACTTT	CASSRDREDSPLHF
many	15	TRBV6-1	TRBD1	TRBJ2-7	TGTGCCAGCAGTGTTAGGACAGGGGAATCCTACGAGCAGTACTTC	CASSVRTGESYEQYF
few	15	TRBV7-8	TRBD1	TRBJ1-6	TGTGCCAGCAGCCGGGACAGGGTGTATAATTCACCCCTCCGCTTT	CASSRDRVYNSPLRF
few	13	TRBV7-2	NA	TRBJ2-3	TGTGCCAGCAGCACGCCGACTTCAGATACGCAGTATTTT	CASSTPTSDTQYF
few	15	TRBV6-1	NA	TRBJ1-6	TGTGCCAGCAGATCAGGGACTTTGGATAATTCACCCCTCCACTTT	CASRSGTLDNSPLHF
NA	13	TRBV7-2	NA	TRBJ1-6	TGTGCCAGCAGCTTAACCTTCCCCTCACCCCTCCACTTT	CASSLTFPSPLHF
many	18	TRBV6-2/TRBV6-3	NA	TRBJ2-7	TGTGCCAGCAGTTACAGGGGGACGGCTTCTCAAGGGACCTACGAGCAGTACTTC	CASSYRGTASQGTYEQYF
once	13	TRBV29-1	NA	TRBJ1-5	TGCAGCGTTGCCAGGGCTAGCAATCAGCCCCAGCATTTT	CSVARASNQPQHF
few	13	TRBV2	TRBD1	TRBJ1-4	TGTGCCAGCAGTGAAGAGACAGGGGAAAAACTGTTTTTT	CASSEETGEKLFF
NA	15	TRBV3-1	NA	TRBJ1-3	TGTGCCAGCAGCCAAGGGGCGGGCTCTGGAAACACCATATATTTT	CASSQGAGSGNTIYF
many	15	TRBV11-2	NA	TRBJ2-3	TGTGCCAGCAGCTTATGGTGGCTTAATGTAGATACGCAGTATTTT	CASSLWWLNVDTQYF
NA	15	TRBV9	TRBD1	TRBJ2-1	TGTGCCAGCAGTGCCTGGGGACAGGGTGGGAATGAGCAGTTCTTC	CASSAWGQGGNEQFF
NA	15	TRBV11-2	NA	TRBJ2-3	TGTGCCAGCAGCAAGACTAGGAGTTGGACAGATACGCAGTATTTT	CASSKTRSWTDTQYF
many	14	TRBV4-1	NA	TRBJ2-1	TGCGCCAGCGGCCTTGGGTGGGGGGCCAATGAGCAGTTCTTC	CASGLGWGANEQFF
NA	14	TRBV6-1	NA	TRBJ1-2	TGTGCCAGCAATAGTGTAGGACGAACCTATGGCTACACCTTC	CASNSVGRTYGYTF
NA	19	TRBV3-1	TRBD2	TRBJ2-5	TGTGCCAGCAGCCCCTACAGCGGGGCGGGGGGCCCATATCAAGAGACCCAGTACTTC	CASSPYSGAGGPYQETQYF
many	15	TRBV2	NA	TRBJ1-6	TGTGCCACCCCCTCAGGACCGCACTATAATTCACCCCTCCACTTT	CATPSGPHYNSPLHF
many	12	TRBV12-3/TRBV12-4	NA	TRBJ2-1	TGTGCCAGCAGTCCTAGCATCCATGAGCAGTTCTTC	CASSPSIHEQFF
NA	13	TRBV28	TRBD2	TRBJ2-4	TGTGCCAGCAGAGGGACTAGCGGAAACATTCAGTACTTC	CASRGTSGNIQYF
many	14	TRBV27	NA	TRBJ2-6	TGTGCCAGCAGTTTATCTTATGGGGCCAACGTCCTGACTTTC	CASSLSYGANVLTF
NA	13	TRBV7-3	NA	TRBJ2-7	TGTGCCAGCAGCCCCGACGCATCCTACGAGCAGTACTTC	CASSPDASYEQYF
NA	15	TRBV18	NA	TRBJ1-2	TGTGCCAGCTCACCACGGGAACAGGCTAACTATGGCTACACCTTC	CASSPREQANYGYTF